Below, one T cell receptor beta chain is given with its context. The antigen is not known. TCRdb's copy holds only in-frame clones and misses some; the assay was immunoSEQ multiplex PCR. Among 30,000 to 40,000 clones listed, about 81% were seen once. V was shortened by 2 bases and J by 4 bases, with 9 bases between the two germline ends. CDR1 is SGHTA, CDR2 FQGNSA, per germline. The CDR3 has 13 residues. The sample is drawn from a study of pediatric ulcerative colitis. The study, taken as a whole, reports: Rectal repertoires separated controls, mild-moderate and acute severe colitis. Rectal pinch biopsies may include blood-derived T cells.

Rectal tissue came from one to two pinch biopsies taken at colonoscopy. Before the diagnostic colonoscopy, ulcerative colitis patients were free of immunosuppressive medication. The sequence came from a boy aged 5-17 years with mild ulcerative colitis. The material sequenced was gut tissue. J is TRBJ2-7 and V is TRBV7-2; no clear D gene. The CDR3 sequence is CASSLSFSYEQYF. The DNA of the CDR3 is TGTGCCAGCAGCTTATCGTTTTCTTACGAGCAGTACTTC.